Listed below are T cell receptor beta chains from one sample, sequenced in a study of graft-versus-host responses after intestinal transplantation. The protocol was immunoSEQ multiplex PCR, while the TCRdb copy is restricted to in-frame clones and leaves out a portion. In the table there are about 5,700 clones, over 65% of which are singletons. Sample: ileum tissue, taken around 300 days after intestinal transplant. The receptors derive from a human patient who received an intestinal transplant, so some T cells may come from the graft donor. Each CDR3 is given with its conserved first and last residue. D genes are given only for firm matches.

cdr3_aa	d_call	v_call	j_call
CASSYTYNEQFF	NA	TRBV28	TRBJ2-1
CASSLLGTGADTQYF	NA	TRBV7-2	TRBJ2-3
CASRANEQFF	NA	TRBV28	TRBJ2-1
CAINKDRNTEAFF	NA	TRBV10-3	TRBJ1-1
CASSHEDGELFF	NA	TRBV5-1	TRBJ2-2
CAWSVKGGRNQPQHF	TRBD1	TRBV30	TRBJ1-5
CASSLASGSFNEQFF	TRBD2	TRBV5-1	TRBJ2-1
CASIPDPLYNEQFF	NA	TRBV2	TRBJ2-1
CASSLNTGIGELFF	NA	TRBV7-3	TRBJ2-2
CASSLESGRETQYF	TRBD2	TRBV11-1	TRBJ2-5
CASSVEGQGANEAFF	TRBD1	TRBV9	TRBJ1-1
CATSRVYGYTF	NA	TRBV15	TRBJ1-2
CASSTENYGYTF	NA	TRBV28	TRBJ1-2
CASSQEGQPNTGELFF	NA	TRBV4-2	TRBJ2-2
CASSYWAGGREKLFF	TRBD1	TRBV6-6	TRBJ1-4
CASPRMGEGEAFF	NA	TRBV4-2	TRBJ1-1
CASSQDPPDRSSGNTIYF	NA	TRBV4-1	TRBJ1-3
CASSNTRTSGTTYEQYF	NA	TRBV21-1	TRBJ2-7
CASSFMTFADTQYF	NA	TRBV7-8	TRBJ2-3
CASSLTPSGSAGELFF	TRBD2	TRBV7-3	TRBJ2-2
CASSLFMNTEAFF	NA	TRBV5-6	TRBJ1-1
CASSLELVTDTQYF	NA	TRBV5-4	TRBJ2-3
CASRPTGRPRTEAFF	TRBD1	TRBV19	TRBJ1-1
CASSLARFTGGQPQHF	TRBD1	TRBV28	TRBJ1-5
CASSQDRGSSYEQYF	NA	TRBV4-3	TRBJ2-7
CASSPKGPDNEQFF	NA	TRBV13	TRBJ2-1
CASSSGTGILGTIYF	TRBD1	TRBV6-1	TRBJ1-3
CASSQSHAREAEAFF	NA	TRBV4-3	TRBJ1-1
CASSLGAQETQYF	NA	TRBV5-6	TRBJ2-5
CASSLTSGFRTDTQYF	NA	TRBV5-4	TRBJ2-3
CATSRVGGYEQYF	TRBD2	TRBV15	TRBJ2-7
CATRTGSGANVLTF	NA	TRBV19	TRBJ2-6
CSVKDRELAFF	TRBD1	TRBV29-1	TRBJ1-1
CASSRGQSYEQYF	NA	TRBV6-5	TRBJ2-7
CASSLAGDTQYF	NA	TRBV5-1	TRBJ2-3
CASSGNGWVYGYTF	NA	TRBV27	TRBJ1-2
CASSPSLAGGYNEQFF	TRBD2	TRBV11-2	TRBJ2-1
CASSLKLRDRVGQPQHF	TRBD1	TRBV27	TRBJ1-5
CASSSLQYTEAFF	NA	TRBV28	TRBJ1-1
CASSLGRVEQYF	NA	TRBV11-2	TRBJ2-7
CASSLGLAHETQYF	TRBD2	TRBV19	TRBJ2-5
CASSVGSLASGNTIYF	NA	TRBV9	TRBJ1-3